Following are 11 T cell receptor beta chains from one sample sequenced in a study of vaccination effects on CD4 cells after COVID-19. Libraries were prepared by immunoSEQ multiplex PCR; TCRdb keeps only in-frame clonotypes and omits some of them. The sample consists of 70,000 or so clones, over 65% of them appearing once. Their specific antigens are unknown. Upon completion of about ten days in culture, CD4+ T cells were isolated. Participants were vaccinated with two doses of either the BNT162b2 or mRNA-1273 vaccine. Specimen: CD4+ T cells from PBMCs cultured without peptide, collected after COVID-19 vaccination. The receptor set was obtained from a human donor who received a COVID-19 vaccine.

In regard to this clone: Other DNA sequences in the sample encode the same CDR3. This chain uses TRBV18 with TRBJ1-5; D call uncertain. The CDR3 runs to 13 residues. V was clipped by 3 bases and J by 0 bases, with 3 bases between them. CDR1 and CDR2 (germline): KGHSH, LQKENI. Here the CDR3 DNA reads TGTGCCAGCTCACCTCTTAGCAATCAGCCCCAGCATTTT. This sequence encodes CASSPLSNQPQHF.

This clone was counted at least ten times. The genes are TRBV15 and TRBJ2-7, with D possibly called TRBD1 or TRBD2 (5 bases each). The V end was cut by 4 bases, the J end by 0 bases, with 10 bases between. The CDR3 sequence is 14 residues long. The germline V gene has CDR1 LNHNV and CDR2 YYDKDF (reference sequence). CDR3 residues: CATSIGTGSYEQYV. The CDR3 nucleotides are TGTGCCACCAGCATCGGGACCGGCTCCTACGAGCAGTACGTC.

The CDR3 here is CAWKDTNHYNEQFF. The CDR3 DNA reads TGTGCCTGGAAGGACACAAATCACTACAATGAGCAGTTCTTC. The chain carries TRBV30 and TRBJ2-1; D is perhaps TRBD1 (5 bases). The CDR3 sequence is 14 residues long. The V gene lost 4 bases and the J gene lost 3 bases, with 13 bases spanning the gap. CDR1 GTSNPN and CDR2 SVGIG come from the germline V gene (reference sequence).

This clone was seen ten or more times. The V gene is TRBV5-1, the J gene TRBJ1-5; possibly TRBD1 for D (6 bases). Germline loops: CDR1 SGHRS, CDR2 YFSETQ. Trimming stripped 0 bases from V and 7 bases from J, with 8 bases between. The CDR3 runs to 13 residues. The CDR3, as DNA: TGCGCCAGCAGCTTGGAGGGGGGCCAGCCCCAGCATTTT. Translated, it gives CASSLEGGQPQHF. Using reference TRBV5-1 and TRBJ1-5 for the parts outside the CDR3, the full variable domain is KAGVTQTPRYLIKTRGQQVTLSCSPISGHRSVSWYQQTPGQGLQFLFEYFSETQRNKGNFPGRFSGRQFSNSRSEMNVSTLELGDSALYLCASSLEGGQPQHFGDGTRLSIL.

This chain joins TRBV6-1 and TRBJ1-2; 11 positions match TRBD1. The V gene end was trimmed by 5 bases and the J gene end by 8 bases; junction bases not matched to a gene: 7. CDR1 and CDR2 from the germline V gene are MNHNS and SASEGT. The CDR3 length is 14 residues. The CDR3 sequence is CASSSLDRGQGYTF. Written as DNA, the CDR3 is TGTGCCAGCAGTTCCCTGGACAGGGGGCAAGGCTACACCTTC.

The rearrangement joins TRBV7-2 to TRBJ2-5; 11 nucleotides match TRBD2. The CDR3 extends over 16 amino acids. Per the germline V gene, CDR1 is SGHTA and CDR2 is FQGNSA. V shed 1 base and J 1 base; nucleotides not matched to a gene: 2. CDR3 coding DNA: TGTGCCAGCAGCTTAGTAGCGGGGGGGCCCCAAGAGACCCAGTACTTC. This gives the protein CASSLVAGGPQETQYF.

This clone has just a few counts. The rearrangement uses TRBV21-1 and TRBJ1-6. TRBV21-1 is an annotated pseudogene. The CDR3 contains 10 residues. The CDR3 coding sequence is TGTGCCAGCTCCCTGGAGCCCCTGCGCTTT. It codes for CASSLEPLRF.

This chain uses TRBV2 with TRBJ2-3; TRBD1 agrees at 7 bases. Germline CDR1 reads SNHLY; CDR2 reads FYNNEI. J lost 0 bases, V lost 6 bases, and 6 bases had no gene match. The CDR3 covers 15 residues. In nucleotides, the CDR3 is TGTGCCAGCAGAAGGGACAGACGTAGCACAGATACGCAGTATTTT. Translated: CASRRDRRSTDTQYF. Full variable domain (rest looked up from reference TRBV2 and TRBJ2-3): EPEVTQTPSHQVTQMGQEVILRCVPISNHLYFYWYRQILGQKVEFLVSFYNNEISEKSEIFDDQFSVERPDGSNFTLKIRSTKLEDSAMYFCASRRDRRSTDTQYFGPGTRLTVL.

V usage is TRBV4-1 and J usage is TRBJ2-2; 16 bases are a match to TRBD2. The CDR3 contains 20 residues. The V and J ends lost 1 base and 0 bases, in that order; junction bases with no gene match: 5. Per the germline V gene, CDR1 is MGHRA and CDR2 is YSYEKL. The CDR3 nucleotides are TGCGCCAGCAGCCAAGTTCCCGGGACTAGCGGGGGGGCGAACACCGGGGAGCTGTTTTTT. Its translation: CASSQVPGTSGGANTGELFF.

The chain combines TRBV24-1 with TRBJ1-2; unclear D gene. CDR1 and CDR2 (germline): KGHDR, SFDVKD. The V end was cut by 8 bases, the J end by 2 bases, with 14 bases between. There are 14 residues in the CDR3. CDR3 coding DNA: TGTGCCACCAAAGGAGGGCGGAAAAACTATGGCTACACCTTC. This encodes CATKGGRKNYGYTF.

This chain uses TRBV6-1 with TRBJ2-7; D call uncertain. The CDR3 spans 14 residues. With 1 base removed from V and 3 bases from J, the gap between germline ends came to 10 bases. From germline, CDR1 is MNHNS and CDR2 SASEGT. DNA of the CDR3: TGTGCCAGCAGTGAAGGACCGACAAACTACGAGCAGTACGTC. As protein: CASSEGPTNYEQYV.